The rows below give T cell receptor beta chains drawn from one sample of a study of T cells after posttransplantation cyclophosphamide. Sequencing used immunoSEQ multiplex PCR; TCRdb keeps in-frame clones, though not all of them. This table holds under 15,000 clones with no singletons; the top ten claim 26%. The sample here was PBMCs, taken after allogeneic stem cell transplant with posttransplant cyclophosphamide. The receptors come from a female patient aged 40-50 years who received an allogeneic stem cell transplant from an unrelated donor, was CMV-positive, and had acute GVHD only. The graft donor may be the source of some T cells. The CDR3 runs from the conserved cysteine through the conserved F or W. Fields, in order: D gene, clone size, J gene, V gene, CDR3 protein, CDR3 DNA. The D gene is left open where the match is weak. Clone size is not always given. Where it is, it says once, few, many or a class for expanded clones.

.	many	TRBJ2-5	TRBV7-2	CASSLDSLQETQYF	TGTGCCAGCAGCTTAGACTCTTTACAAGAGACCCAGTACTTC
TRBD2	many	TRBJ2-7	TRBV29-1	CSVVWDYPYEQYF	TGCAGCGTTGTCTGGGACTACCCCTACGAGCAGTACTTC
TRBD1	many	TRBJ1-2	TRBV19	CASNRQGDGGYTF	TGTGCCAGTAATCGACAGGGAGATGGGGGCTACACCTTC
.	few	TRBJ2-3	TRBV12-5	CASGLVTWDSTDTQYF	TGTGCTAGTGGTTTGGTAACATGGGACTCCACAGATACGCAGTATTTT
TRBD1	.	TRBJ2-6	TRBV27	CASSPTGAGANVLTF	TGTGCCAGCAGCCCCACAGGGGCTGGGGCCAACGTCCTGACTTTC
.	.	TRBJ2-7	TRBV2	CASSVDSFGEQYF	TGTGCCAGCAGTGTGGACAGTTTTGGGGAGCAGTACTTC
.	few	TRBJ1-2	TRBV5-4	CASSLDRNYGYTF	TGTGCCAGCAGCTTAGACAGGAACTATGGCTACACCTTC
.	many	TRBJ1-2	TRBV5-1	CASSLGADYGYTF	TGCGCCAGCAGCTTGGGGGCTGACTATGGCTACACCTTC
TRBD1	few	TRBJ2-5	TRBV7-8	CASSLGGQGPQTQYF	TGTGCCAGCAGCTTAGGGGGACAGGGACCACAGACCCAGTACTTC
TRBD2	few	TRBJ2-2	TRBV19	CASSPPFSGTRDLGELFF	TGTGCCAGTAGTCCCCCCTTCTCCGGGACTAGAGATCTAGGGGAGCTGTTTTTT
.	many	TRBJ1-4	TRBV7-9	CASRRREKLFF	TGTGCCAGCAGGAGGCGGGAAAAACTGTTTTTT
TRBD1	many	TRBJ1-1	TRBV7-9	CASSLRAGQWRTEAFF	TGTGCCAGCAGCTTAAGGGCGGGACAGTGGAGGACTGAAGCTTTCTTT
.	many	TRBJ2-7	TRBV30	CAWSGDNSYEQYF	TGTGCCTGGAGTGGCGACAACTCCTACGAGCAGTACTTC
TRBD2	.	TRBJ2-5	TRBV2	CASSEVASGSQETQYF	TGTGCCAGCAGTGAAGTGGCTAGCGGGAGCCAAGAGACCCAGTACTTC
TRBD1	many	TRBJ1-2	TRBV7-2	CASSLVGQVLYGYTF	TGTGCCAGCAGCTTGGTAGGACAGGTCCTCTATGGCTACACCTTC
.	many	TRBJ1-1	TRBV5-4	CASSLGLLNTEAFF	TGTGCCAGCAGCTTGGGACTCCTGAACACTGAAGCTTTCTTT
TRBD2	.	TRBJ2-1	TRBV5-4	CASSLVGLAGNEQFF	TGTGCCAGCAGCTTGGTTGGACTAGCGGGCAATGAGCAGTTCTTC
TRBD1	.	TRBJ1-5	TRBV28	CASSLLDRGLWNQPQHF	TGTGCCAGCAGTCTACTTGACAGGGGGCTATGGAATCAGCCCCAGCATTTT